One and the same sample provided the 19 T cell receptor beta chains below, sequenced in a study of CD8 T cells in Susac syndrome. Random hexamers were used to reverse transcribe an amount of roughly 0.45 to 1 ug RNA. TCRdb analysed the immunoSEQ multiplex PCR reads with MiXCR anew, one entry per CDR3 protein. The sample includes 150,000 or so distinct CDR3 sequences, around 94% of them seen just once. Material for sequencing was CD4+ T cells from PBMCs. Every receptor here comes from a human donor with multiple sclerosis.

The chain joins TRBV6-6 to TRBJ1-4; 7 bases are a match to TRBD1. V dropped 6 bases and J dropped 11; count of bases not matched to a gene: 3. Germline V CDR1 and CDR2: MNHNY, SVGAGI (reference sequence). The CDR3 runs 11 residues. This CDR3 is CASSLQGKLFF. CDR3 in DNA: TGTGCCAGCAGCCTACAGGGGAAACTGTTTTTT.

This clonotype was observed a few times. This chain links TRBV2 with TRBJ2-3; 10 bases map to TRBD2. The germline CDR1 and CDR2 sequences are SNHLY and FYNNEI. J was trimmed by 3 bases and V by 6 bases; bases with no gene match: 6. The CDR3 covers 15 residues. The CDR3 DNA reads TGTGCCAGCAGCCAAGCGGGAGGGCCTACAGATACGCAGTATTTT. Residues: CASSQAGGPTDTQYF.

The chain couples TRBV9 to TRBJ2-7; 13 nucleotides agree with TRBD2. The CDR3 covers 14 residues. The V and J ends lost 4 bases and 6 bases, in that order; junction bases with no gene match: 4. Germline V gene lookup returns CDR1 SGDLS and CDR2 YYNGEE. The CDR3 DNA follows: TGTGCCAGCAGCACACGGACTAGCGGGAGCGAGCAGTACTTC. Translation gives CASSTRTSGSEQYF.

The rearrangement joins TRBV18 to TRBJ1-5, with TRBD1 as a possible D gene (5 bases). Germline assignment: CDR1 KGHSH and CDR2 LQKENI. V was trimmed by 2 bases and J by 7 bases, leaving 12 bases between them. CDR3 size: 14 residues. CDR3 nucleotide sequence: TGTGCCAGCTCACCAGGGGGGGTAGGCCAGCCCCAGCATTTT. Its translation is CASSPGGVGQPQHF.

This clonotype was seen a few times. The V call is TRBV5-1, the J call TRBJ2-3, with TRBD1 matching over 7 bases. Per the germline V gene, CDR1 is SGHRS and CDR2 is YFSETQ. The CDR3 is made up of 14 amino acids. Trimming removed 2 bases from V and 1 base from J; junction bases left unmatched: 1. CDR3 amino acids: CASSFGQGTDTQYF. CDR3 in DNA: TGCGCCAGCAGCTTTGGACAGGGCACAGATACGCAGTATTTT.

The chain employs TRBV18 and TRBJ2-6; D call uncertain. Between the trimmed V and J ends, which lost 4 bases and 0 bases, there was a span of 4 bases. CDR3 length: 14 residues. The germline CDR1 and CDR2 sequences are KGHSH and LQKENI. CDR3 sequence reads: CASSLSSGANVLTF. DNA of the CDR3: TGTGCCAGCTCACTTAGCTCTGGGGCCAACGTCCTGACTTTC.

The rearrangement joins TRBV30 to TRBJ1-2, with no clear D. V was trimmed by 0 bases and J by 5 bases, leaving 10 bases between them. Germline values: CDR1 GTSNPN, CDR2 SVGIG (reference sequence). CDR3 length equals 13 residues. As DNA, the CDR3 is TGTGCCTGGAGTGTACAGTCAGAGTATGGCTACACCTTC. It yields the protein CAWSVQSEYGYTF.

The V and J genes are TRBV7-2 and TRBJ1-5; no definite D call. Germline CDR1 is SGHTA and CDR2 is FQGNSA. V lost 1 base, J lost 9 bases, and 7 bases lay in between. CDR3 length: 12 residues. The CDR3 loop is CASSLGLGPQHF. The CDR3 nucleotides are TGTGCCAGCAGCTTAGGACTTGGGCCCCAGCATTTT.

V and J are TRBV15 and TRBJ2-1; tentative D call: TRBD2 (5 bases). From germline, CDR1 is LNHNV and CDR2 YYDKDF (reference sequence). Trimming removed 0 bases from V and 15 bases from J, with 18 bases in between. The length of the CDR3 is 14 residues. CDR3: CATSRDRGLGAGFF. CDR3 coding DNA: TGTGCCACCAGCAGAGATCGAGGACTCGGAGCCGGGTTCTTC. The whole variable domain, filled in from reference TRBV15 and TRBJ2-1, reads DAMVIQNPRYQVTQFGKPVTLSCSQTLNHNVMYWYQQKSSQAPKLLFHYYDKDFNNEADTPDNFQSRRPNTSFCFLDIRSPGLGDTAMYLCATSRDRGLGAGFFGPGTRLTVL.

V and J are TRBV29-1 and TRBJ2-3; tentative D call: TRBD2 (5 bases). The ends were cut back, 3 bases at V and 5 bases at J, with 9 bases in the middle. The CDR3 contains 12 residues. The V gene's germline CDR1 is SQVTM and CDR2 ANQGSEA. The CDR3 sequence: CSVERAKDTQYF. The DNA of the CDR3 is TGCAGCGTTGAGAGGGCGAAAGATACGCAGTATTTT.

CDR3 in DNA: TGTGCCAGCTCCGGACAGGGGAGATTTCAGCCCCAGCATTTT. This sequence encodes CASSGQGRFQPQHF. This chain links TRBV6-2 or TRBV6-3 with TRBJ1-5; 9 bases align to TRBD1. V lost 8 bases to trimming and J lost 6 bases; unmatched junction nucleotides: 8. Germline-derived CDR1 and CDR2 are MNHEY and SVGEGT. The CDR3 is 14 amino acids.

The chain's CDR3 is CASSQDMTSGSSDTQYF. CDR3 in DNA: TGCGCCAGCAGCCAAGATATGACTAGCGGGAGTTCAGATACGCAGTATTTT. The chain is built from TRBV4-1 and TRBJ2-3; 12 nucleotides line up with TRBD2. The CDR3 is 17 residues long. CDR1 is MGHRA and CDR2 is YSYEKL in the germline V gene. V was clipped by 0 bases and J by 4 bases; unmatched bases: 5.

The chain recombines TRBV3-1 with TRBJ1-4; possibly TRBD1 for D (5 bases). Germline CDR1 LGHDT, CDR2 YNNKEL (reference sequence). The V gene lost 3 bases and the J gene lost 10 bases, with 15 bases spanning the gap. This CDR3 has 14 amino acids. CDR3 nucleotide sequence: TGTGCCAGCAGCCAGACGAGCGACGGGGGAAAACTGTTTTTT. Translating it yields CASSQTSDGGKLFF.

This rearrangement joins TRBV20-1 to TRBJ2-3, with 7 positions matching TRBD2. CDR1 is DFQATT, CDR2 SNEGSKA, per germline (reference sequence). With 4 bases clipped from V and 8 bases from J, the junction kept 12 bases outside the gene matches. This CDR3 contains 14 residues. The CDR3 nucleotides read TGCAGTGCTACAGAGACTAGCAGCCAGGGTACGCAGTATTTT. Its protein product is CSATETSSQGTQYF.

The DNA of the CDR3 is TGTGCCAGCAGTTTAGGACGGCGAAATCAGCCCCAGCATTTT. As protein: CASSLGRRNQPQHF. The chain couples TRBV27 to TRBJ1-5, with unresolved D. Trimming stripped 2 bases from V and 4 bases from J, with 9 bases between. The CDR3 contains 14 residues. Germline loops: CDR1 MNHEY, CDR2 SMNVEV (reference sequence).

This clonotype has just one count. The chain links TRBV3-1 to TRBJ1-5, with D possibly TRBD1 on 6 matching bases. The CDR3 runs to 14 residues. The V gene lost 5 bases and the J gene lost 2 bases, with 10 bases spanning the gap. The germline V gene encodes CDR1 LGHDT and CDR2 YNNKEL (reference sequence). In DNA form, the CDR3 reads TGTGCCAGCAGCTATGGGGGCGGCAATCAGCCCCAGCATTTT. Amino acid sequence: CASSYGGGNQPQHF.

Comment on this clonotype: Compared with germline, one end of the junction differs, possibly owing to a read error. The chain combines TRBV30 with TRBJ1-3, with no clear D. The CDR3 runs to 13 residues. Germline V lookup: CDR1 GTSNPN, CDR2 SVGIG (reference sequence). The CDR3 reads CAWGVSFGNTIYF. The CDR3 DNA sequence: TGTGCCTGGGGTGTTAGCTTCGGAAACACCATATATTTT.

A single count supports this clonotype. CDR3 DNA: TGTGCCAGCAGCTTCGGCCCCTGGCATAGCTCCTACGAGCAGTACTTC. Protein sequence: CASSFGPWHSSYEQYF. The gene calls are TRBV7-8 and TRBJ2-7; D is undetermined. V lost 3 bases, J lost 0 bases, and 15 bases lay in between. The CDR3 is made up of 16 amino acids. Germline V gene data show CDR1 as SGHVS and CDR2 as FQNEAQ. Drawing the rest from reference TRBV7-8 and TRBJ2-7, the complete variable domain is GAGVSQSPRYKVAKRGQDVALRCDPISGHVSLFWYQQALGQGPEFLTYFQNEAQLDKSGLPSDRFFAERPEGSVSTLKIQRTQQEDSAVYLCASSFGPWHSSYEQYFGPGTRLTVT.

The chain employs TRBV5-4 and TRBJ2-3; D is undetermined. With the DNA end fitting TRBJ1-5 better, the J assignment may be wrong. Germline CDR1 is SGHNT and CDR2 is YYREEE (reference sequence). The CDR3 is 16 amino acids. The CDR3 loop is CASSFVVGAPTDTQHF. As DNA, the CDR3 is TGTGCCAGCAGCTTCGTCGTGGGCGCACCCACAGATACGCAGCATTTT.